These T cell receptor beta chains were read from a single sample in a study of blood T cell repertoires in COVID-19. This table comes from immunoSEQ multiplex PCR, and its TCRdb copy is limited to in-frame clones, with some not included. The sample holds around 250,000 clones; 70% to 90% are singletons and the top ten take around 16%. Specimen: PBMCs or T cells enriched from blood (not recorded which). These receptor sequences come from a man in his late teens or twenties who had recovered from COVID-19. Both conserved end residues are part of each CDR3. The D gene is left open where the match is weak. Some rows have no size entry. The others give once, few or many, or a class for an expanded clone.

j_call v_call clone_size d_call cdr3_nt cdr3_aa
TRBJ2-1 TRBV28 - - TGTGCCGTACCATTAGAAGGGACTCCGACAAATGAGCAGTTCTTC CAVPLEGTPTNEQFF
TRBJ2-2 TRBV6-5 - - TGTGCCAGCAGTTACTCCGGACAACCGGTCACCGGGGAGCTGTTTTTT CASSYSGQPVTGELFF
TRBJ2-7 TRBV3-1/TRBV3-2 once - TGTGCCAGCAGCCAAGCCAGGGGCACTCTCTACGAGCAGTACTTC CASSQARGTLYEQYF
TRBJ2-1 TRBV9 - TRBD2 TGTGCCAGCAGCCAACTAGCGGGATCATACAATGAGCAGTTCTTC CASSQLAGSYNEQFF
TRBJ2-3 TRBV9 - - TGTGCCAGCAGCGTAGAAGGGGTGGGCACAGATACGCAGTATTTT CASSVEGVGTDTQYF
TRBJ1-2 TRBV19 - - TGTGCCAGTAGTATAGCGTCGGACAGCGCTATGGGCTACACCTTC CASSIASDSAMGYTF
TRBJ1-5 TRBV27 few TRBD1 TGTGCCAGCAGTTTGGAGGACAGGGATCAGCCCCAGCATTTT CASSLEDRDQPQHF
TRBJ2-3 TRBV10-3 - TRBD2 TGTGCCATCGGGGCTAGCGGGAGGGCCGGTGTAGATACGCAGTATTTT CAIGASGRAGVDTQYF
TRBJ1-1 TRBV5-6 - - TGTGCCAGCAGCTCCCTTTTCGGTGGGGAGGTAGTAGGCACTGAAGCTTTCTTT CASSSLFGGEVVGTEAFF
TRBJ1-5 TRBV7-2 - - TGTGCCAGCAGCTTAATGGGGCAGCCCAATCAGCCCCAGCATTTT CASSLMGQPNQPQHF
TRBJ1-6 TRBV19 - TRBD1 TGTGCCAGTAGTTTTTCGACAGGGCAGAATTCACCCCTCCACTTT CASSFSTGQNSPLHF
TRBJ2-4 TRBV15 - TRBD1 TGTGCCACCAGCCGGACAGGAGACGCCAAAAACATTCAGTACTTC CATSRTGDAKNIQYF
TRBJ1-1 TRBV7-2 - - TGTGCCAGCAGCTTAGCAGGGAACCAGGGAAACACTGAAGCTTTCTTT CASSLAGNQGNTEAFF
TRBJ1-3 TRBV4-2 - - TGTGCCAGCAGCCAAGAAACGTTAGACTCTGGAAACACCATATATTTT CASSQETLDSGNTIYF
TRBJ1-1 TRBV6-5 few - TGTGCCAGCAGTTACAGCAGGGTGAACACTGAAGCTTTCTTT CASSYSRVNTEAFF
TRBJ1-6 TRBV5-1 - - TGCGCCAGCAGCTTGGTCCCTTTAAAAAGCGCGGCTTCACCCCTCCACTTT CASSLVPLKSAASPLHF
TRBJ2-1 TRBV25-1 - - TGTGCCAGCAGCCACCCCGGTTACAATGAGCAGTTCTTC CASSHPGYNEQFF
TRBJ2-1 TRBV18 - TRBD2 TGTGCCAGCTCACCGTCGGGACTAGCCCTCCTTGGGGAGCAGTTCTTC CASSPSGLALLGEQFF
TRBJ2-7 TRBV18 medium-sized TRBD1 TGTGCCAGCTCACCAAAGGACAGGGAGTCAACTATCGACGAGCAGTACTTC CASSPKDRESTIDEQYF
TRBJ2-7 TRBV7-9 - - TGTGCCAGCAGCTTAGAGGGGGGGAGCAACGAGCAGTACTTC CASSLEGGSNEQYF
TRBJ2-2 TRBV5-1 - TRBD2 TGCGCCAGCAGCTTGTTTAGCGGGGGGGCCAAACACGGGGAGCTGTTTTTT CASSLFSGGAKHGELFF
TRBJ1-1 TRBV2 once TRBD1 TGTGCCAGCAGTGAAGAGACAGGGTTCGCTGAAGCTTTCTTT CASSEETGFAEAFF
TRBJ2-3 TRBV5-5 - - TGTGCCAGCAGCTTTGCGGGGCTAGCCTCAGATACGCAGTATTTT CASSFAGLASDTQYF
TRBJ2-1 TRBV6-6 - - TGTGCCAGCACCCGACAGAGCACCTACAATGAGCAGTTCTTC CASTRQSTYNEQFF
TRBJ1-3 TRBV7-9 - - TGTGCCAGCAGCTTCTCTGGACAGAGCTCTGGAAACACCATATATTTT CASSFSGQSSGNTIYF
TRBJ2-2 TRBV7-2 - - TGTGCCAGCAGCCCGCGGGGGACAATATACGAGGCCGGGGAGCTGTTTTTT CASSPRGTIYEAGELFF
TRBJ2-1 TRBV20-1 - - TGCAGTGCTAGTCAGGGGAATGAGCAGTTCTTC CSASQGNEQFF
TRBJ1-2 TRBV3-1/TRBV3-2 - - TGTGCCAGCAGCCAAGCTACTAACTATGGCTACACCTTC CASSQATNYGYTF
TRBJ1-1 TRBV7-8 - TRBD1 TGTGCCAGCAGCTTAGAGTGGCGACAGGGTGAAGCTTTCTTT CASSLEWRQGEAFF